The T cell receptor (beta chain) described here comes from a study of cytotoxic CD8 clonotypes in ibrutinib-treated CLL. Study summary: For this cohort, patients were some eleven relapsed/refractory and some 15 treatment-naive, while under 18 were IGHV unmutated. Partial responders roughly 25, complete 2; some 12 progressed and some 14 stayed in remission by median around 71 months.

As regards this clone: Its matching antigen is unknown.

With 2 bases removed from V and 0 bases from J, the gap between germline ends came to 8 bases. CDR1 and CDR2 (germline): KGHSH, LQKENI. The CDR3 extends over 14 amino acids. Measured with immunoSEQ multiplex PCR; TCRdb has only the in-frame clones, and not every one. Of hundreds of thousands of clones listed, roughly 79% are singletons. Findings of the study overall: Whereas clonality rose at ibrutinib response, it declined toward baseline at progression. Samples were collected at differing times from sustained-remission and progressing patients.

The sequencing here drew on PBMCs, taken before ibrutinib treatment. The sequence derives from a human donor with chronic lymphocytic leukemia. The V and J genes are TRBV18 and TRBJ2-7; D not resolved. The chain's CDR3 is CASSPNSNSYEQYF. The CDR3 DNA reads as TGTGCCAGCTCACCAAACAGTAACTCCTACGAGCAGTACTTC.